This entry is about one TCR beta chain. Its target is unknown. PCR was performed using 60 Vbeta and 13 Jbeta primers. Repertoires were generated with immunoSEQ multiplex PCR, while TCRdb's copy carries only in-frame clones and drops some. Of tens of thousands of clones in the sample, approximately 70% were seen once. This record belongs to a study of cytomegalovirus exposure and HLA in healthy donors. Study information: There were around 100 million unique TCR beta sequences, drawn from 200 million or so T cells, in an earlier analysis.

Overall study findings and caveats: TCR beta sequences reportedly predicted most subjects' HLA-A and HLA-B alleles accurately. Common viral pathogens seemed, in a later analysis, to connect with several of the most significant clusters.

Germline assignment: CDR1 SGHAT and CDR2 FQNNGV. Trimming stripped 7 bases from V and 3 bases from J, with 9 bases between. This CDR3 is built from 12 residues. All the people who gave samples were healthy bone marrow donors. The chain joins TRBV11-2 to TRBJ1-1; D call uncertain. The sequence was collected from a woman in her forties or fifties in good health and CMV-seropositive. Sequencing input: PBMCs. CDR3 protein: CASKSLDTEAFF. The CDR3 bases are TGTGCCAGCAAGAGCCTAGACACTGAAGCTTTCTTT.